This T cell receptor (beta chain) came from a study of T cell clones after liver transplantation (dated by TCRdb to between 2018 and 2020). The study in broad terms: The samples were obtained from ITN030ST, a randomized trial that attempted immunosuppression withdrawal within 2 years after liver transplantation. Donor-reactive T cell clones were identified using TCRbeta sequencing after a pre-transplant mixed lymphocyte reaction and were then followed in post-transplant blood. As an antigen-independent comparator for donor-reactive sequences, third party-reactive TCRbeta sequences were also identified from pre-transplant MLRs. Of the eight recipients, a few were HCV-positive, while the remaining recipients had been transplanted for non-autoimmune, non-viral indications. The subjects received no induction therapy and were kept on standard immunosuppression until randomization at 12-24 months post-transplant. Tolerance was defined as complete immunosuppression withdrawal for at least one year with no rise in liver enzymes beyond twice the upper limit of normal. Blood samples were taken pre-transplant, pre-randomization before withdrawal, and post-randomization after full withdrawal or failed withdrawal. A cohort of 8 liver transplant recipients was studied, of whom 3 were classified as tolerant and 5 as non-tolerant.

Unstimulated PBMCs, after thawing, were stained for CD3, CD4 and CD8 and then FACS-sorted into CD3+CD4+ and CD3+CD8+ populations. Each of the 8 studied subjects was randomized to immunosuppression withdrawal. The Qiagen DNeasy Blood and Tissue Kit was used for genomic DNA isolation. Frozen genomic DNA underwent high-throughput TCRbeta CDR3 sequencing by immunoSEQ, including PCR amplification, mapping, bias correction and internal controls. On the study's bioinformatics: Productive rearrangements were retained, and unique TCRbeta sequences were defined by the CDR3 nucleotide sequence together with the V and J gene. For a sequence to be called donor-reactive, it needed a frequency of at least 0.01% and at least 5-fold expansion in CFSE-low cells compared with unstimulated pre-transplant cells. Minimum frequency thresholds were set for each subject on the basis of the unstimulated sample with the lowest template count, so that a detection power of at least 90% was ensured. Jensen-Shannon divergence between the top 1000 TCRbeta sequences post- versus pre-transplant served as the measure of repertoire turnover. Two-sided Fisher's exact tests were used to test for changes in the detection of donor-reactive sequences. The immuneACCESS repertoire file appears here via TCRdb, limited to in-frame rearrangements. These files lack a portion of the clones; in checked studies, under half of the deficit traces to unresolved V genes, and the cause of the others is not known. D and trimming come from the DNA, and the V and J calls and clone size come from that table. This sample is represented by 75,000 to 95,000 clones; 83% of them were singletons. The ten most abundant clones make up roughly 3% of the sample.

As to this clone: Its target antigen remains unknown. No clone much larger than this one lies a single base away; base qualities are absent.

The CDR3 holds 15 amino acids from the cysteine to the phenylalanine. The only DNA kept is the CDR3, 45 bases in frame from the first base. Via the germline V gene, CDR1 is SGHAT and CDR2 FQNNGV. The junction carries 8 bases between V and J, which are trimmed by 1 base and 0 bases respectively. Overall study results and their limits: Conclusions were preliminary, limited by small, heterogeneous patient numbers and non-standardized post-transplant time points. In a couple of subjects, low numbers of available donor cells limited the measurable donor-reactive repertoire. Circulating donor-reactive CD4 TCRbeta sequences fell significantly post-transplant in most of the 8 subjects, irrespective of tolerance or HCV status. Since no allograft tissue specimens were available, donor-reactive T cells may have migrated into the graft instead of being deleted. When repertoire turnover was taken into account, detection of donor-reactive sequences was significantly reduced in 7 of 8 subjects for CD4 and in 8 of 8 subjects for CD8. A greater decline was seen for donor-reactive sequences than for third party-reactive sequences, suggesting partial antigen-specific deletion unrelated to withdrawal success.

Specimen: CD4+ T cells from blood, collected at the 22-month timepoint. This sequence uses TRBV11-2 and TRBJ2-3, with no D gene named confidently. The origin of this receptor is a human patient who received a liver transplant. Some T cells present after a transplant may be cells of the graft donor. The sequence in DNA is TGTGCCAGCAGCTTAGCCCAAACTAGCACAGATACGCAGTATTTT. This codes for CASSLAQTSTDTQYF.